These 25 T cell receptor beta chains were all obtained from the same sample, sequenced in a study of blood T cells in healthy people across ages. Next came a second PCR, run for roughly 6 to 11 cycles, which used a sample-barcoded 5' primer along with a J-beta primer mix. From the 5' RACE reads, TCRdb called clonotypes with MiXCR, one entry per CDR3 protein. The sample records just over 800,000 distinct CDR3 sequences, 60% to 80% being singletons. The sequencing input was blood. The receptors derive from a man aged 25-40 years in good health.

This clonotype was counted a few times. The rearrangement uses TRBV4-3 and TRBJ2-1, with 10 nucleotides matching TRBD1. V shed 4 bases, J shed 9 bases, and the junction held 9 bases outside the gene matches. Germline values: CDR1 LGHNA, CDR2 YSLEER. This CDR3 is 15 amino acids long. The CDR3 region has the DNA TGCGCCAGCAGCCTCGGACAGGGGGTATTACGTGAGCAGTTCTTC. Protein product: CASSLGQGVLREQFF.

The rearrangement uses TRBV20-1 and TRBJ2-7, with D unresolved. The DNA matches TRBJ2-5 better at its end, which makes the J call doubtful. CDR3 length equals 14 residues. Germline values: CDR1 DFQATT, CDR2 SNEGSKA (reference sequence). CDR3 nucleotide sequence: TGCAGTGCTAGAACGGGCAGGCACCAAGAGACCCAGTACTTC. This gives the protein CSARTGRHQETQYF.

The genes are TRBV2 and TRBJ2-7, with TRBD1 as a possible D gene (7 bases). The V end lost 10 bases, the J end lost 0 bases, and 16 bases lay between the germline ends. CDR3 length: 14 residues. CDR1 SNHLY and CDR2 FYNNEI come from the germline V gene. CDR3 amino acids: CATGGTVISYEQYF. The CDR3 DNA reads TGTGCCACCGGAGGGACAGTGATCTCCTACGAGCAGTACTTC.

This clonotype turned up a few times. This chain links TRBV25-1 with TRBJ2-7; 7 bases are a match to TRBD1. The germline CDR1 and CDR2 sequences are MGHDK and SYGVNS. The CDR3 is 15 residues long. V shed 2 bases and J 3 bases; nucleotides not matched to a gene: 7. Here the CDR3 reads CASSEKTGRIYEQYF. CDR3 DNA sequence: TGTGCCAGCAGTGAAAAGACAGGGAGAATCTACGAGCAGTACTTC.

The chain couples TRBV6-5 to TRBJ2-1; a possible D gene is TRBD1 (6 bases). The CDR3 runs to 15 residues. Trimming removed 3 bases from V and 5 bases from J, with 14 bases in between. Germline CDR1 reads MNHEY; CDR2 reads SVGAGI. The DNA of the CDR3 is TGTGCCAGCAGTTATGACAGGACTCGGGACAATGAGCAGTTCTTC. This codes for CASSYDRTRDNEQFF.

The V call is TRBV18, the J call TRBJ2-4; TRBD1 matches 7 bases. Matching the DNA end better, TRBJ2-7 makes the J call doubtful. This CDR3 comprises 14 residues. CDR1 and CDR2 from the germline V gene are KGHSH and LQKENI. CDR3 sequence reads: CASAYRGDQGEQYF. In DNA form, the CDR3 reads TGTGCCAGCGCATACAGGGGAGATCAAGGCGAGCAGTACTTC.

This chain links TRBV20-1 with TRBJ2-5; a possible D gene is TRBD2 (5 bases). V gave up 6 bases and J gave up 2 bases, with 10 bases separating them. CDR1 and CDR2 (germline): DFQATT, SNEGSKA (reference sequence). The CDR3 runs to 12 residues. For the CDR3, the DNA is TGCAGTGCAGGACTGCTGCAAGAGACCCAGTACTTC. Its translation is CSAGLLQETQYF.

The chain links TRBV7-2 to TRBJ2-5; 7 nucleotides line up with TRBD2. The DNA end is a closer match to TRBJ2-7, so the J assignment may be wrong. The V gene's germline CDR1 is SGHTA and CDR2 FQGNSA. CDR3 length equals 15 residues. The CDR3, as DNA: TGTGCCAGCAGCTTATATCTAGCGGAGGCCTACGAGCAGTACTTC. Amino acids: CASSLYLAEAYEQYF.

The chain links TRBV7-2 to TRBJ1-5, with D possibly matching TRBD1 (5 bases). V was clipped by 5 bases and J by 6 bases, with 14 bases between them. CDR1 and CDR2 (germline): SGHTA, FQGNSA. CDR3 length: 14 amino acids. CDR3 loop: CASSGTGIAQPQHF. In nucleotides, the CDR3 is TGTGCCAGCAGCGGCACAGGAATTGCTCAGCCCCAGCATTTT.

In this sample, this clonotype turned up a few times. The chain couples TRBV20-1 to TRBJ2-7, with D maybe TRBD2 (6 bases). Germline V gene data show CDR1 as DFQATT and CDR2 as SNEGSKA (reference sequence). Trimming took 2 bases from V and 0 from J, leaving 14 bases between them. The CDR3 has 15 amino acids. CDR3: CSARSGLMSSYEQYF. DNA for the CDR3: TGCAGTGCTAGATCGGGACTCATGAGCTCCTACGAGCAGTACTTC.

The chain joins TRBV9 to TRBJ2-1; D call uncertain. Germline CDR1 reads SGDLS; CDR2 reads YYNGEE. V was cut by 1 base and J by 13 bases, with 18 bases left in between. This CDR3 has 14 residues. The CDR3 is CASSVYEEPRQQFF. The CDR3 coding sequence is TGTGCCAGCAGCGTATACGAGGAGCCTCGTCAACAGTTCTTC.

The chain uses TRBV9 and TRBJ2-1; tentative D call: TRBD2 (5 bases). Germline V lookup: CDR1 SGDLS, CDR2 YYNGEE. Trimming left V 3 bases short and J 3 bases short, with 19 bases between. The CDR3 has 17 amino acids. The CDR3 region is CASSAPRAEGFYNEQFF. The DNA of the CDR3 is TGTGCCAGCAGCGCCCCGAGGGCAGAGGGCTTCTACAATGAGCAGTTCTTC.

The V call is TRBV7-2, the J call TRBJ2-5; no clear D gene. V lost 1 base and J 5 bases, leaving 11 bases between the germline ends. Germline V gene sequence: CDR1 SGHTA, CDR2 FQGNSA. This CDR3 is built from 14 residues. The CDR3 region has the DNA TGTGCCAGCAGCTTAGGCGGTGGGCCGGAGACCCAGTACTTC. It yields the protein CASSLGGGPETQYF.

This rearrangement joins TRBV29-1 to TRBJ2-5; D not resolved. Gene TRBJ2-7 matches the end of the DNA better, so the J call may be wrong. The CDR3 spans 11 residues. Germline values: CDR1 SQVTM, CDR2 ANQGSEA. CDR3 region: CSVTDGYEQYF. The CDR3 DNA follows: TGCAGCGTTACCGATGGCTACGAGCAGTACTTC.

This clonotype is a singleton in its sample. The chain carries TRBV4-1 and TRBJ1-2, with D possibly TRBD1 on 6 matching bases. Deletions cut 2 bases from V and 4 bases from J, with 11 bases between. This CDR3 has 14 residues. Germline CDR1 is MGHRA and CDR2 is YSYEKL. CDR3 sequence reads: CASSQPQGGYGYTF. The CDR3 nucleotides read TGCGCCAGCAGCCAACCACAGGGAGGCTATGGCTACACCTTC.

The chain uses TRBV12-3 or TRBV12-4 and TRBJ1-2; a weak D match, TRBD1 (6 bases). V lost 5 bases, J lost 4 bases, and 14 bases lay in between. The length of the CDR3 is 14 residues. The CDR3, as DNA: TGTGCCAGCAGTCCCTGGGACACCGGCTATGGCTACACCTTC. It yields the protein CASSPWDTGYGYTF.

This clonotype has only a few counts. The chain is built from TRBV12-3 or TRBV12-4 and TRBJ2-7, with TRBD2 matching over 10 bases. V shed 5 bases and J 3 bases; nucleotides not matched to a gene: 7. CDR3 length: 15 residues. The CDR3 DNA sequence: TGTGCCAGCAGTCCCTATAGCGGGGGGATCTACGAGCAGTACTTC. It is translated as CASSPYSGGIYEQYF.

The chain combines TRBV20-1 with TRBJ2-3, with D possibly matching TRBD1 (6 bases). The CDR3 runs to 14 residues. The germline CDR1 and CDR2 sequences are DFQATT and SNEGSKA (reference sequence). Trimming took 0 bases from V and 3 from J, leaving 10 bases between them. The DNA for the CDR3 is TGCAGTGCTAGAGAGAGGGGGTGGACAGATACGCAGTATTTT. Protein product: CSARERGWTDTQYF.

The sample holds a few counts of this clonotype. The chain links TRBV3-1 to TRBJ2-7, with no clear D. V was clipped by 4 bases and J by 5 bases, with 12 bases between them. The length of the CDR3 is 13 residues. Germline values: CDR1 LGHDT, CDR2 YNNKEL (reference sequence). The CDR3 bases are TGTGCCAGCAGCCCCGAGGATCGGGACGAGCAGTACTTC. This translates into CASSPEDRDEQYF.

V and J are TRBV28 and TRBJ1-2; D uncertain. Germline loops: CDR1 MDHEN, CDR2 SYDVKM. V lost 0 bases, J lost 1 base, and 6 bases lay in between. CDR3 size: 14 residues. CDR3 region: CASSLWDLNYGYTF. The CDR3 nucleotides are TGTGCCAGCAGTTTATGGGATCTTAACTATGGCTACACCTTC.

The V call is TRBV6-5, the J call TRBJ2-5; either TRBD1 or TRBD2 may fit D (5 bases each). The CDR3 extends over 15 amino acids. V lost 5 bases and J 1 base, leaving 14 bases between the germline ends. The germline V gene has CDR1 MNHEY and CDR2 SVGAGI. The CDR3 DNA is TGTGCCAGCAGTCCTGGGTGGGGGTTCCAAGAGACCCAGTACTTC. Amino acid sequence: CASSPGWGFQETQYF.

The gene calls are TRBV29-1 and TRBJ1-2, with a tentative D call TRBD1 (5 bases). The CDR3 length is 12 residues. Trimming stripped 5 bases from V and 1 base from J, with 8 bases between. Germline CDR1 SQVTM, CDR2 ANQGSEA. The chain's CDR3 is CSVPGFNYGYTF. The DNA for the CDR3 is TGCAGCGTTCCAGGGTTTAACTATGGCTACACCTTC.

This clonotype showed up just a few times. The chain recombines TRBV20-1 with TRBJ2-3; tentative D call: TRBD1 (6 bases). Trimming took 0 bases from V and 4 from J, leaving 11 bases between them. Germline loops: CDR1 DFQATT, CDR2 SNEGSKA (reference sequence). The CDR3 is 14 residues long. CDR3 DNA sequence: TGCAGTGCTAGAGACAGGGGTTGGTCAGATACGCAGTATTTT. It translates to CSARDRGWSDTQYF.

The rearrangement joins TRBV5-1 to TRBJ2-2; D is undetermined. V gave up 3 bases and J gave up 0 bases, with 12 bases separating them. Germline CDR1 is SGHRS and CDR2 is YFSETQ. This CDR3 has 16 amino acids. As DNA, the CDR3 is TGCGCCAGCAGCTCTAAGGTCGCAGCGAACACCGGGGAGCTGTTTTTT. It translates to CASSSKVAANTGELFF.

V and J are TRBV29-1 and TRBJ2-4; 10 bases match TRBD2. The junction had 12 bases not matched to a gene; V was cut back by 3 bases and J by 13 bases. Germline CDR1 is SQVTM and CDR2 is ANQGSEA. There are 14 residues in the CDR3. CDR3 DNA: TGCAGCGTTGATGTGAGCGGGGGGGCAGGGGAGCAGTACTTC. Encoded protein: CSVDVSGGAGEQYF.